The 24 T cell receptor beta chains reported below all come from one sample, sequenced in a study of a mutant IDH1 vaccine in newly diagnosed glioma (dated by TCRdb to about 2021). The protocol used for the library was the immunoSEQ multiplex PCR assay. Held by TCRdb, this immuneACCESS table contains in-frame sequences only and omits some clones. Under half of the omission traces to an unresolved V gene where checked; the cause of the rest is unknown. The table for this sample lists around 30,000 clones; around 80% of them were counted only once. The ten top clones hold 7.5% to 9.5% of the sample. These TCRs' antigens remain unknown. The time point label, read with the paper, signifies: week 23, last vaccination. Every vaccine dose consisted of 300 ug of a 20-mer mutant IDH1 peptide in Montanide, administered subcutaneously together with topical imiquimod. The input for sequencing was PBMCs, taken from a glioma patient whose treatment included an IDH1 peptide vaccine. The receptors stem from a woman younger than 35 with glioma.

The chain employs TRBV10-2 and TRBJ1-1, with TRBD1 matching over 7 bases. Germline CDR1 and CDR2: WSHSY and SAAADI. The CDR3 covers 12 residues. V lost 8 bases and J lost 7; bases outside the gene matches: 7. The CDR3 is CASGQDEDEAFF. The CDR3 bases are TGCGCCAGCGGACAGGATGAGGATGAAGCTTTCTTT.

This rearrangement joins TRBV5-1 to TRBJ1-1; TRBD1 might be the D (5 bases). Germline-derived CDR1 and CDR2 are SGHRS and YFSETQ. Trimming removed 1 base at V and 6 bases at J, with 16 bases between. The CDR3 runs to 15 residues. The CDR3 DNA reads as TGCGCCAGCAGCTTGTCTACGGGGGTTGGTCCTGAAGCTTTCTTT. Translating it yields CASSLSTGVGPEAFF.

This clone was recorded only once. This sequence joins TRBV4-1 and TRBJ2-1; no clear D gene. The ends were cut back, 4 bases at V and 6 bases at J, with 13 bases in the middle. This CDR3 is 14 amino acids long. Germline CDR1 MGHRA, CDR2 YSYEKL. The CDR3, as DNA: TGCGCCAGCAGCCCCCGCGGTCTGGGCAATGAGCAGTTCTTC. It codes for CASSPRGLGNEQFF.

The CDR3: CASSSYTGAEQYF. The CDR3 DNA reads as TGTGCCAGTAGTAGCTACACAGGGGCCGAGCAGTACTTC. This rearrangement joins TRBV19 to TRBJ2-7; 7 bases align to TRBD1. The germline gives CDR1 LNHDA, CDR2 SQIVND (reference sequence). This CDR3 contains 13 residues. V trimming: 4 bases; J trimming: 6 bases; junction bases outside the gene matches: 6.

This chain joins TRBV4-3 and TRBJ1-2, with D hard to call. Germline CDR1 LGHNA, CDR2 YSLEER. The CDR3 contains 13 residues. V was trimmed by 0 bases and J by 8 bases, leaving 10 bases between them. The DNA for the CDR3 is TGCGCCAGCAGCCAAGATAGGGTATCCGGCTACACCTTC. Encoded protein: CASSQDRVSGYTF.

J is TRBJ2-7 and V is TRBV5-6; D gene ambiguous. The germline V gene encodes CDR1 SGHDT and CDR2 YYEEEE. With 2 bases removed from V and 7 bases from J, the gap between germline ends came to 7 bases. CDR3 size: 11 residues. As DNA, the CDR3 is TGTGCCAGCAGCTTAGGGCGGGAGCAGTACTTC. This gives the protein CASSLGREQYF. Full variable domain (missing parts from reference TRBV5-6 and TRBJ2-7): DAGVTQSPTHLIKTRGQQVTLRCSPKSGHDTVSWYQQALGQGPQFIFQYYEEEERQRGNFPDRFSGHQFPNYSSELNVNALLLGDSALYLCASSLGREQYFGPGTRLTVT.

The chain employs TRBV7-9 and TRBJ2-7; a possible D gene is TRBD1 (5 bases). Germline values: CDR1 SEHNR, CDR2 FQNEAQ (reference sequence). V dropped 0 bases and J dropped 4 bases, with 13 bases sitting between them. The length of the CDR3 is 15 residues. CDR3 loop: CASSLARGSSYEQYF. In DNA, the CDR3 is TGTGCCAGCAGCTTAGCAAGGGGTAGTTCTTACGAGCAGTACTTC. Complete variable domain (other parts from reference TRBV7-9 and TRBJ2-7): DTGVSQNPRHKITKRGQNVTFRCDPISEHNRLYWYRQTLGQGPEFLTYFQNEAQLEKSRLLSDRFSAERPKGSFSTLEIQRTEQGDSAMYLCASSLARGSSYEQYFGPGTRLTVT.

The chain is built from TRBV5-5 and TRBJ2-7; D might be TRBD1 (5 bases). Germline values: CDR1 SGHKS, CDR2 YYEKEE (reference sequence). The CDR3 has 13 residues. V was pared by 4 bases and J by 0 bases, with 8 bases between. The CDR3 region is CASSQTVSYEQYF. The CDR3 DNA sequence: TGTGCCAGCAGCCAGACAGTCTCCTACGAGCAGTACTTC. The whole variable domain, filled in from reference TRBV5-5 and TRBJ2-7, reads DAGVTQSPTHLIKTRGQQVTLRCSPISGHKSVSWYQQVLGQGPQFIFQYYEKEERGRGNFPDRFSARQFPNYSSELNVNALLLGDSALYLCASSQTVSYEQYFGPGTRLTVT.

The chain employs TRBV30 and TRBJ1-5, with D maybe TRBD1 (6 bases). The CDR3 runs 15 residues. V shed 5 bases and J shed 5 bases, with 19 bases lying between them. Looked up from germline, CDR1 is GTSNPN and CDR2 is SVGIG (reference sequence). In nucleotides, the CDR3 is TGTGCCTGGGGAACTAAACAGGGAAGCTATCAGCCCCAGCATTTT. The encoded protein is CAWGTKQGSYQPQHF.

This chain connects TRBV19 to TRBJ1-6; no clear D. The V end lost 4 bases, the J end lost 4 bases, and 14 bases lay between the germline ends. There are 16 residues in the CDR3. The germline CDR1 and CDR2 sequences are LNHDA and SQIVND (reference sequence). CDR3 sequence: CASSTPQTLYNSPLHF. As DNA, the CDR3 is TGTGCCAGTAGTACCCCACAGACGCTTTATAATTCACCCCTCCACTTT.

This clone showed up just once. V and J are TRBV6-1 and TRBJ2-7; 9 nucleotides match TRBD2. Germline V lookup: CDR1 MNHNS, CDR2 SASEGT. V gave up 6 bases and J gave up 2 bases; unmatched junction bases: 5. This CDR3 is 14 amino acids long. As DNA, the CDR3 is TGTGCCAGCAGGCGGGGGGGGGATACCTACGAGCAGTACTTC. It yields the protein CASRRGGDTYEQYF.

This sequence joins TRBV13 and TRBJ2-3; D is unresolved. The CDR3 extends over 15 amino acids. Trimming stripped 7 bases from V and 2 bases from J, with 16 bases between. Germline V gene sequence: CDR1 PRHDT, CDR2 FYEKMQ (reference sequence). CDR3 region: CASKIAGVLTDTQYF. CDR3 DNA: TGTGCCAGCAAAATTGCTGGGGTTCTCACAGATACGCAGTATTTT.

By share, this clone counts as large. This chain connects TRBV10-3 to TRBJ1-5; D possibly corresponds to TRBD1 (5 bases). Trimming pared 3 bases from V and 3 bases from J, leaving 9 bases between. This CDR3 region has 14 residues. CDR1 is ENHRY and CDR2 is SYGVKD in the germline V gene. This CDR3 is CAISDQGHNQPQHF. Written as DNA, the CDR3 is TGTGCCATCAGTGACCAGGGTCACAATCAGCCCCAGCATTTT.

This sequence joins TRBV5-1 and TRBJ1-2; unclear D gene. V was trimmed by 0 bases and J by 2 bases, leaving 11 bases between them. The length of the CDR3 is 15 residues. Germline loops: CDR1 SGHRS, CDR2 YFSETQ. In DNA form, the CDR3 reads TGCGCCAGCAGCTTGGAACCTTTGGGGAACTATGGCTACACCTTC. Its translation: CASSLEPLGNYGYTF.

This clone is a singleton in its sample. The V and J genes are TRBV29-1 and TRBJ2-1; a weak D match, TRBD2 (6 bases). Trimming took off 3 bases at V and 4 bases at J, with 13 bases between the two ends. The CDR3 is made up of 14 amino acids. Germline V CDR1 and CDR2: SQVTM, ANQGSEA. The CDR3 protein is CSVEGLGSYNEQFF. DNA of the CDR3: TGCAGCGTTGAGGGACTCGGGTCGTACAATGAGCAGTTCTTC.

This chain connects TRBV4-3 to TRBJ2-7; no clear D. Germline assignment: CDR1 LGHNA and CDR2 YSLEER. The V gene lost 1 base and the J gene lost 4 bases, with 8 bases spanning the gap. The CDR3 spans 13 residues. CDR3 nucleotides: TGCGCCAGCAGCCAAGGACTGGATTACGAGCAGTACTTC. This gives the protein CASSQGLDYEQYF.

This clone was counted once. The genes are TRBV19 and TRBJ1-4; possible D gene TRBD1, 6 bases. CDR1 and CDR2 from the germline V gene are LNHDA and SQIVND (reference sequence). This CDR3 is 14 amino acids long. Trimming shortened V by 6 bases and J by 7 bases, and 15 bases separated the two germline ends. The chain's CDR3 is CASRSQGSGEKLFF. The CDR3 nucleotides read TGTGCCAGTAGATCACAGGGTTCTGGTGAAAAACTGTTTTTT.

This clone has a single count. The V gene is TRBV7-9, the J gene TRBJ1-2; 7 bases are shared with TRBD1. This CDR3 has 14 amino acids. V trimming: 5 bases; J trimming: 6 bases; junction bases outside the gene matches: 9. Germline-derived CDR1 and CDR2 are SEHNR and FQNEAQ (reference sequence). The chain's CDR3 is CASSPQGEVDGYTF. The CDR3 DNA reads as TGTGCCAGCAGCCCCCAGGGGGAGGTGGATGGCTACACCTTC.

V and J are TRBV30 and TRBJ2-1, with TRBD2 matching over 7 bases. The CDR3 spans 15 residues. Germline V lookup: CDR1 GTSNPN, CDR2 SVGIG (reference sequence). Trimming at V came to 1 base and at J to 2 bases, leaving 5 bases not matched to a gene. The CDR3 DNA is TGTGCCTGGAGTGACGGGGGGACCACCTACAATGAGCAGTTCTTC. Protein product: CAWSDGGTTYNEQFF. Full variable domain (rest looked up from reference TRBV30 and TRBJ2-1): SQTIHQWPATLVQPVGSPLSLECTVEGTSNPNLYWYRQAAGRGLQLLFYSVGIGQISSEVPQNLSASRPQDRQFILSSKKLLLSDSGFYLCAWSDGGTTYNEQFFGPGTRLTVL.

The J gene is TRBJ1-4, the V gene TRBV28; D remains ambiguous. CDR3 size: 12 residues. Trimming left V 4 bases short and J 8 bases short, with 8 bases between. From germline, CDR1 is MDHEN and CDR2 SYDVKM. Written as DNA, the CDR3 is TGTGCCAGCAGTTCCGGGCCCGAAAAACTGTTTTTT. This translates into CASSSGPEKLFF.

V and J are TRBV19 and TRBJ2-3; the D is unclear. The CDR3 covers 14 residues. The V end was cut by 1 base, the J end by 2 bases, with 7 bases between. Germline values: CDR1 LNHDA, CDR2 SQIVND (reference sequence). CDR3 region: CASSIGSDTDTQYF. DNA of the CDR3: TGTGCCAGTAGTATAGGGAGCGACACAGATACGCAGTATTTT.

This chain joins TRBV10-3 and TRBJ2-3, with 9 nucleotides matching TRBD2. V shed 8 bases, J shed 4 bases, and the junction held 7 bases outside the gene matches. The CDR3 spans 14 residues. The V gene's germline CDR1 is ENHRY and CDR2 SYGVKD. The CDR3: CAISASGIADTQYF. CDR3 nucleotides: TGTGCCATCTCGGCTAGCGGGATTGCAGATACGCAGTATTTT.

The chain carries TRBV29-1 and TRBJ2-7; D unclear. CDR1 and CDR2 from the germline V gene are SQVTM and ANQGSEA. V was cut by 5 bases and J by 0 bases, with 20 bases left in between. The length of the CDR3 is 16 residues. CDR3 sequence: CSVLTIQTYSSYEQYF. CDR3 sequence (DNA): TGCAGCGTTCTAACAATCCAGACATATAGCTCCTACGAGCAGTACTTC.

The rearrangement links TRBV2 to TRBJ2-1; 10 positions agree with TRBD1. The CDR3 sequence is 14 residues long. Per the germline V gene, CDR1 is SNHLY and CDR2 is FYNNEI. Losses at the gene ends were 11 bases for V and 2 bases for J; bases not matched to a gene: 6. Written as DNA, the CDR3 is TGTGCCCTATGGGACAGGGGCCCCTACAATGAGCAGTTCTTC. It codes for CALWDRGPYNEQFF.